This is a list of T cell receptor beta chains from one sample in a study of cytomegalovirus exposure and HLA in healthy donors. The data were produced by immunoSEQ multiplex PCR, yet TCRdb's version contains in-frame clones alone and is incomplete. The table includes about 70,000 clones, 60% to 65% detected once. Sequenced: PBMCs. All receptors derive from a man aged 25 to 40 in good health and CMV-seronegative. Both conserved end residues are part of each CDR3. D genes are given only for firm matches. Not every row has a clone size; where given, it reads once, few, many or a size class.

v_call: TRBV6-5
j_call: TRBJ1-2
d_call: .
clone_size: .
cdr3_aa: CASTRGGENIYGYTF
cdr3_nt: TGTGCCAGCACAAGGGGTGGAGAGAACATATATGGCTACACCTTC

v_call: TRBV7-8
j_call: TRBJ1-4
d_call: .
clone_size: .
cdr3_aa: CASSPGGGGSLFF
cdr3_nt: TGTGCCAGCAGCCCCGGGGGTGGGGGATCACTGTTTTTT

v_call: TRBV25-1
j_call: TRBJ2-5
d_call: TRBD1
clone_size: .
cdr3_aa: CASSAWTGGEETQYF
cdr3_nt: TGTGCCAGCAGTGCCTGGACAGGGGGTGAGGAGACCCAGTACTTC

v_call: TRBV14
j_call: TRBJ2-1
d_call: TRBD2
clone_size: few
cdr3_aa: CASTSGGPGSYNEQFF
cdr3_nt: TGTGCCAGCACCTCGGGGGGGCCAGGCTCCTACAATGAGCAGTTCTTC

v_call: TRBV7-7
j_call: TRBJ2-7
d_call: .
clone_size: .
cdr3_aa: CARAGIVEQYF
cdr3_nt: TGTGCCAGGGCGGGGATTGTCGAGCAGTACTTC

v_call: TRBV4-1
j_call: TRBJ2-6
d_call: .
clone_size: .
cdr3_aa: CASSQVQQGTGANVLTF
cdr3_nt: TGCGCCAGCAGCCAAGTCCAACAGGGTACTGGGGCCAACGTCCTGACTTTC

v_call: TRBV6-5
j_call: TRBJ2-7
d_call: .
clone_size: .
cdr3_aa: CASSPGGPYEQYF
cdr3_nt: TGTGCCAGCAGCCCCGGGGGGCCCTACGAGCAGTACTTC

v_call: TRBV10-3
j_call: TRBJ2-5
d_call: .
clone_size: .
cdr3_aa: CAIRGHPYQETQYF
cdr3_nt: TGTGCCATCCGGGGACACCCTTACCAAGAGACCCAGTACTTC

v_call: TRBV13
j_call: TRBJ2-4
d_call: .
clone_size: once
cdr3_aa: CASSAGLAKNIQYF
cdr3_nt: TGTGCCAGCAGCGCCGGACTAGCCAAAAACATTCAGTACTTC

v_call: TRBV6-1
j_call: TRBJ1-1
d_call: .
clone_size: .
cdr3_aa: CASSEGTVNTEAFF
cdr3_nt: TGTGCCAGCAGTGAAGGAACAGTCAACACTGAAGCTTTCTTT

v_call: TRBV9
j_call: TRBJ2-3
d_call: .
clone_size: .
cdr3_aa: CASSRLEGGDTQYF
cdr3_nt: TGTGCCAGCAGCCGACTAGAGGGTGGAGATACGCAGTATTTT

v_call: TRBV6-4
j_call: TRBJ2-6
d_call: .
clone_size: few
cdr3_aa: CASSDSGGRGANVLTF
cdr3_nt: TGTGCCAGCAGTGACTCGGGGGGGCGTGGGGCCAACGTCCTGACTTTC

v_call: TRBV19
j_call: TRBJ1-1
d_call: .
clone_size: few
cdr3_aa: CASSLQLNTEAFF
cdr3_nt: TGTGCCAGTAGTCTACAGTTGAACACTGAAGCTTTCTTT

v_call: TRBV7-2
j_call: TRBJ2-5
d_call: .
clone_size: few
cdr3_aa: CASSLVWGGAETQYF
cdr3_nt: TGTGCCAGCAGCTTAGTTTGGGGGGGCGCAGAGACCCAGTACTTC

v_call: TRBV5-6
j_call: TRBJ1-2
d_call: .
clone_size: .
cdr3_aa: CASRITGYDYGYTF
cdr3_nt: TGTGCCAGCAGGATCACAGGGTATGACTATGGCTACACCTTC

v_call: TRBV9
j_call: TRBJ2-1
d_call: TRBD1
clone_size: .
cdr3_aa: CASSGTGDEQFF
cdr3_nt: TGTGCCAGCAGCGGTACAGGGGATGAGCAGTTCTTC

v_call: TRBV6-5
j_call: TRBJ2-1
d_call: .
clone_size: .
cdr3_aa: CASSYQGGEQFF
cdr3_nt: TGTGCCAGCAGTTACCAGGGTGGTGAGCAGTTCTTC

v_call: TRBV7-8
j_call: TRBJ2-7
d_call: TRBD1
clone_size: .
cdr3_aa: CASSNNDRDVGEQYF
cdr3_nt: TGTGCCAGCAGCAATAACGACAGGGATGTGGGCGAGCAGTACTTC

v_call: TRBV15
j_call: TRBJ2-5
d_call: .
clone_size: .
cdr3_aa: CATSRDYEETQYF
cdr3_nt: TGTGCCACCAGCAGAGATTATGAAGAGACCCAGTACTTC

v_call: TRBV5-1
j_call: TRBJ2-5
d_call: TRBD2
clone_size: .
cdr3_aa: CASSRRGTYQETQYF
cdr3_nt: TGCGCCAGCAGCCGGCGGGGGACCTATCAAGAGACCCAGTACTTC

v_call: TRBV5-4
j_call: TRBJ2-5
d_call: TRBD2
clone_size: .
cdr3_aa: CASGSPSGGAETQYF
cdr3_nt: TGTGCCAGCGGTAGTCCTAGCGGGGGGGCGGAGACCCAGTACTTC

v_call: TRBV5-5
j_call: TRBJ2-5
d_call: .
clone_size: .
cdr3_aa: CASSYAVGVRETQYF
cdr3_nt: TGTGCCAGCAGCTACGCTGTAGGGGTCCGGGAGACCCAGTACTTC

v_call: TRBV5-1
j_call: TRBJ2-3
d_call: TRBD1
clone_size: .
cdr3_aa: CASSFRQGAGADTQYF
cdr3_nt: TGCGCCAGCAGCTTCCGACAGGGGGCGGGAGCAGATACGCAGTATTTT

v_call: TRBV6-1
j_call: TRBJ1-2
d_call: .
clone_size: .
cdr3_aa: CASSEGNTQYGYTF
cdr3_nt: TGTGCCAGCAGTGAAGGCAACACCCAATATGGCTACACCTTC

v_call: TRBV6-5
j_call: TRBJ2-4
d_call: TRBD1
clone_size: .
cdr3_aa: CASSYGTGYRNIQYF
cdr3_nt: TGTGCCAGCAGTTACGGGACAGGGTATCGGAACATTCAGTACTTC

v_call: TRBV4-2
j_call: TRBJ1-4
d_call: .
clone_size: .
cdr3_aa: CASSQGTTATNEKLFF
cdr3_nt: TGTGCCAGCAGCCAAGGAACGACAGCAACTAATGAAAAACTGTTTTTT

v_call: TRBV14
j_call: TRBJ2-3
d_call: .
clone_size: .
cdr3_aa: CASSLIGSGRTDTQYF
cdr3_nt: TGTGCCAGCAGTCTGATAGGATCGGGTCGCACAGATACGCAGTATTTT

v_call: TRBV30
j_call: TRBJ2-5
d_call: .
clone_size: .
cdr3_aa: CAWSVLDPGETQYF
cdr3_nt: TGTGCCTGGAGTGTACTAGACCCCGGGGAGACCCAGTACTTC

v_call: TRBV25-1
j_call: TRBJ2-7
d_call: .
clone_size: .
cdr3_aa: CASSGWSYSYEQYF
cdr3_nt: TGTGCCAGCAGTGGCTGGTCCTATTCCTACGAGCAGTACTTC

v_call: TRBV4-2
j_call: TRBJ2-3
d_call: .
clone_size: .
cdr3_aa: CASSQVFAKGLLESTDTQYF
cdr3_nt: TGTGCCAGCAGCCAAGTTTTCGCGAAGGGGCTGCTAGAAAGCACAGATACGCAGTATTTT

v_call: TRBV5-4
j_call: TRBJ2-5
d_call: .
clone_size: .
cdr3_aa: CASSFPSETQYF
cdr3_nt: TGTGCCAGCAGCTTCCCTTCGGAGACCCAGTACTTC

v_call: TRBV6-1
j_call: TRBJ2-3
d_call: TRBD1
clone_size: .
cdr3_aa: CASSGTRQGTQYF
cdr3_nt: TGTGCCAGCAGTGGAACAAGACAGGGTACGCAGTATTTT

v_call: TRBV12-5
j_call: TRBJ1-1
d_call: .
clone_size: .
cdr3_aa: CASGLDVKPEAFF
cdr3_nt: TGTGCTAGTGGTTTGGACGTGAAGCCTGAAGCTTTCTTT

v_call: TRBV14
j_call: TRBJ2-5
d_call: .
clone_size: .
cdr3_aa: CASSQTTRGALQTQYF
cdr3_nt: TGTGCCAGCAGCCAAACCACCCGGGGGGCCCTCCAGACCCAGTACTTC

v_call: TRBV6-5
j_call: TRBJ1-1
d_call: TRBD1
clone_size: few
cdr3_aa: CASSDRGNTEAFF
cdr3_nt: TGTGCCAGCAGCGACAGGGGAAACACTGAAGCTTTCTTT

v_call: TRBV4-1
j_call: TRBJ2-1
d_call: TRBD2
clone_size: once
cdr3_aa: CASSPSGGGYNEQFF
cdr3_nt: TGCGCCAGCAGCCCCAGCGGGGGAGGTTACAATGAGCAGTTCTTC

v_call: TRBV29-1
j_call: TRBJ2-1
d_call: TRBD1
clone_size: few
cdr3_aa: CSGGTAYNEQFF
cdr3_nt: TGCAGCGGGGGGACAGCCTACAATGAGCAGTTCTTC